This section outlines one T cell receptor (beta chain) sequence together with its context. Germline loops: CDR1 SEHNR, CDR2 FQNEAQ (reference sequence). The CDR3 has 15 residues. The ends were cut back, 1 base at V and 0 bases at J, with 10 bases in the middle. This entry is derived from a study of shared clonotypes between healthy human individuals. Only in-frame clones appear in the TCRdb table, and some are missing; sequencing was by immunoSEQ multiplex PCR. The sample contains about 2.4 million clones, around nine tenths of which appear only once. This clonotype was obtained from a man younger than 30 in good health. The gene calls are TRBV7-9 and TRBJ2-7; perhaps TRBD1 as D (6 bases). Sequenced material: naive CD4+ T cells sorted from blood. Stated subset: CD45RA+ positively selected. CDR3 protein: CASSLEGVGSYEQYF. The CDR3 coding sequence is TGTGCCAGCAGCTTAGAGGGGGTGGGCTCCTACGAGCAGTACTTC.